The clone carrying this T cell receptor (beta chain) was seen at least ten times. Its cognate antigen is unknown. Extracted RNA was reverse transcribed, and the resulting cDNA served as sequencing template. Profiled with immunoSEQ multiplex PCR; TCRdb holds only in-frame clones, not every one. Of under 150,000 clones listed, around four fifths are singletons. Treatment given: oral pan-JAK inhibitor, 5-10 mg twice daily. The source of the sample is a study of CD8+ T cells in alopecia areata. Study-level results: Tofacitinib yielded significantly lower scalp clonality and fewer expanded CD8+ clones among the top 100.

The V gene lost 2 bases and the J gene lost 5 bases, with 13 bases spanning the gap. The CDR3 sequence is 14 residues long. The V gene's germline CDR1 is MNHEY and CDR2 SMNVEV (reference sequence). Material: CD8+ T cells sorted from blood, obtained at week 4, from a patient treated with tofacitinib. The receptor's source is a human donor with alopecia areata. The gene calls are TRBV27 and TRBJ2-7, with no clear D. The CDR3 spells CASSLTPSGDEQYF. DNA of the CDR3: TGTGCCAGCAGTTTAACCCCCTCCGGTGACGAGCAGTACTTC.